The clone carrying this T cell receptor (beta chain) has a handful of counts. Its cognate antigen is unknown. The data were obtained in a study of T cell repertoires in cytomegalovirus infection. About the research overall: Signatures in public TCR beta sequences pointed to both CMV infection and matching HLA type.

This CDR3 contains 12 residues. V was clipped by 5 bases and J by 10 bases; unmatched bases: 5. Germline assignment: CDR1 SEHNR and CDR2 FQNEAQ (reference sequence). General study points: HLA-C-restricted CMV-specific TCR beta clonotypes prevailed in the ex vivo response.

One entry per CDR3 protein results from TCRdb running MiXCR on the reads. The repertoire holds 750,000 to 950,000 distinct CDR3 sequences, with roughly 29% as singletons. The input for sequencing was cultured CD8+ T cells from PBMCs, taken from culture after CMV antigen stimulation. This chain uses TRBV7-9 with TRBJ2-1; 7 bases align to TRBD2. The sequence was collected from a human donor in good health (CMV status not recorded). Some clones in this sample may be carry-over from other donors' samples. The CDR3 DNA follows: TGTGCCAGCAGCCCGTACGGGGGGGAGCAGTTCTTC. Amino acid sequence: CASSPYGGEQFF.